This TCR beta chain was identified in a study of shared clonotypes between healthy human individuals. Across the study: Aged 18 to 49, the donors were a couple of women and a few men. CD4 naive cells filled three plates per donor, CD4 memory three, CD8 naive two and CD8 memory one.

This CDR3 contains 16 residues. The V and J ends lost 5 bases and 0 bases respectively, with 18 bases between them. From germline, CDR1 is SGHRS and CDR2 YFSETQ. Study results and caveats: A handful of donors shared around 5.2% of their naive CD4 clonotypes.

Remarks on this clone: Its specificity is not known.

Profiled with immunoSEQ multiplex PCR; TCRdb holds only in-frame clones, not every one. The repertoire holds about 980,000 clones, with 76% as singletons. The sequencing sample was made of memory CD4+ T cells sorted from blood. The subset denotes: CD45RA-negative fraction. This sequence joins TRBV5-1 and TRBJ2-7, with D possibly being TRBD1 (6 bases). This receptor was identified in a man aged 18 to 29 in good health. This CDR3 reads CASRNWDNPSSYEQYF. Written as DNA, the CDR3 is TGCGCCAGCAGAAATTGGGACAACCCAAGCTCCTACGAGCAGTACTTC.